The entry that follows covers one T cell receptor beta chain sequence. Produced via immunoSEQ multiplex PCR; TCRdb's table is partial and in-frame only. This table has 250,000 to 350,000 clones, around 90% appearing once. The CDR3 covers 14 residues. Germline CDR1 and CDR2: MNHEY and SVGAGI. Between the trimmed V and J ends, which lost 4 bases and 7 bases, there was a span of 16 bases. The data are from a study of blood T cell repertoires in COVID-19. Study in general: Acute-phase and convalescent COVID-19 samples originated in the United States, Italy and Spain. Sample material is recorded as cDNA or gDNA derived from T cells, B-cell-depleted T cells, or PBMCs.

The chain combines TRBV6-5 with TRBJ1-1; D may be TRBD1 (5 bases). The source material was peripheral blood. The source is a woman aged 50 to 60 who had recovered from COVID-19. The CDR3 reads CASSSHGGENEAFF. CDR3 bases: TGTGCCAGCAGTTCCCACGGGGGAGAAAATGAAGCTTTCTTT.